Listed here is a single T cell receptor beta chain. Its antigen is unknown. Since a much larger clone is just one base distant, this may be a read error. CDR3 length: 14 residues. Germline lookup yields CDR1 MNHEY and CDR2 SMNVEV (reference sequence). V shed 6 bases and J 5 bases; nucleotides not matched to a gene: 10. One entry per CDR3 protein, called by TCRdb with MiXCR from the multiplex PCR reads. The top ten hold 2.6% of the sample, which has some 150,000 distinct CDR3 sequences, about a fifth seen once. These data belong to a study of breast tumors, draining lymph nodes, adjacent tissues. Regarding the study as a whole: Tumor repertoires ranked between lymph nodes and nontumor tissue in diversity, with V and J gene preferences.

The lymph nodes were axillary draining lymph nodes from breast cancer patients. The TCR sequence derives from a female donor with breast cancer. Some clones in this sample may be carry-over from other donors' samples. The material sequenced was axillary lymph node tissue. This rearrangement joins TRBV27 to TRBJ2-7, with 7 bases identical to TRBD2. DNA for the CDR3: TGTGCCAGCAGACCCAGTGGGGGGGTCGACGAGCAGTACTTC. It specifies CASRPSGGVDEQYF.